The 13 T cell receptor beta chains below come from one sample, sequenced in a study of blood T cell repertoires in COVID-19. Assay used: immunoSEQ multiplex PCR; TCRdb lists only in-frame clones, some missing. Found here are approximately 200,000 clones, around 94% of them singletons; the top ten hold around 0.8%. Input material: peripheral blood. All receptors derive from a man younger than 45 with COVID-19, enrolled during active disease.

The table lists this clone with a count of one. The V call is TRBV7-7, the J call TRBJ2-1; 10 nucleotides align to TRBD2. Germline CDR1 and CDR2: SSHAT and FNYEAQ (reference sequence). V dropped 4 bases and J dropped 0; count of bases not matched to a gene: 0. The CDR3 runs 15 residues. The CDR3 here is CASSSSGGSYNEQFF. CDR3 coding DNA: TGTGCCAGCAGCTCTAGCGGGGGCTCCTACAATGAGCAGTTCTTC.

The rearrangement links TRBV27 to TRBJ2-3; D unresolved. Germline CDR1 is MNHEY and CDR2 is SMNVEV (reference sequence). The CDR3 consists of 12 residues. The V and J ends lost 2 bases and 5 bases respectively, with 5 bases between them. CDR3 nucleotide sequence: TGTGCCAGCAGTTTAAGAGGAGATACGCAGTATTTT. Protein: CASSLRGDTQYF.

The V and J genes are TRBV5-5 and TRBJ1-6; no reliable D call. This CDR3 comprises 15 residues. The germline V and J ends were trimmed by 0 bases and 5 bases, with 9 bases remaining between them. Germline CDR1 SGHKS, CDR2 YYEKEE (reference sequence). CDR3 sequence (DNA): TGTGCCAGCAGCTTGGTGGCAGGTGATAATTCACCCCTCCACTTT. Translating gives CASSLVAGDNSPLHF.

The V call is TRBV7-9, the J call TRBJ2-7; the D gene is possibly TRBD1 (5 bases). The CDR3 sequence is 15 residues long. The V end was cut by 4 bases, the J end by 3 bases, with 16 bases between. Germline CDR1 reads SEHNR; CDR2 reads FQNEAQ (reference sequence). In nucleotides, the CDR3 is TGTGCCAGCAGCTCCTTCGACAGTGAAGGCTACGAGCAGTACTTC. Its translation: CASSSFDSEGYEQYF. The complete variable domain, with remaining parts taken from reference TRBV7-9 and TRBJ2-7, reads DTGVSQNPRHKITKRGQNVTFRCDPISEHNRLYWYRQTLGQGPEFLTYFQNEAQLEKSRLLSDRFSAERPKGSFSTLEIQRTEQGDSAMYLCASSSFDSEGYEQYFGPGTRLTVT.

CDR3 sequence (DNA): TGTGCCAGCAGCGTAGGGACTAGCGGGGGACAAGAGACCCAGTACTTC. Residues: CASSVGTSGGQETQYF. V gene TRBV9 combines with J gene TRBJ2-5; 13 nucleotides align to TRBD2. The V gene end was trimmed by 0 bases and the J gene end by 2 bases; junction bases not matched to a gene: 1. Germline CDR1 and CDR2: SGDLS and YYNGEE. This CDR3 has 16 amino acids.

The genes are TRBV9 and TRBJ2-6, with TRBD2 identical over 12 bases. This CDR3 has 18 amino acids. The V gene end was trimmed by 0 bases and the J gene end by 3 bases; junction bases not matched to a gene: 4. The V gene's germline CDR1 is SGDLS and CDR2 YYNGEE. The CDR3 sequence is CASSVDGLAGLGANVLTF. The CDR3 region has the DNA TGTGCCAGCAGCGTAGATGGACTAGCGGGACTTGGGGCCAACGTCCTGACTTTC.

V and J are TRBV10-3 and TRBJ2-7, with a tentative D call TRBD1 (6 bases). This CDR3 region has 16 residues. Trimming cost V 0 bases and J 2 bases, with 14 bases left between them. CDR1 is ENHRY, CDR2 SYGVKD, per germline. The CDR3 DNA follows: TGTGCCATCAGTGAGTCGGGGACAAGAGTAGCCTACGAGCAGTACTTC. Translation: CAISESGTRVAYEQYF.

This CDR3 reads CASSLADRDETQYF. In DNA form, the CDR3 reads TGTGCCAGCAGCTTAGCGGACAGGGATGAGACCCAGTACTTC. This chain links TRBV7-9 with TRBJ2-5; the match to TRBD1 covers 8 bases. CDR1 SEHNR and CDR2 FQNEAQ come from the germline V gene (reference sequence). CDR3 length equals 14 residues. With 0 bases clipped from V and 5 bases from J, the junction kept 2 bases outside the gene matches. Full variable domain (rest looked up from reference TRBV7-9 and TRBJ2-5): DTGVSQNPRHKITKRGQNVTFRCDPISEHNRLYWYRQTLGQGPEFLTYFQNEAQLEKSRLLSDRFSAERPKGSFSTLEIQRTEQGDSAMYLCASSLADRDETQYFGPGTRLLVL.

This chain uses TRBV5-4 with TRBJ1-1; D remains unclear. There are 15 residues in the CDR3. The V gene lost 1 base and the J gene lost 1 base, with 11 bases spanning the gap. The germline V gene has CDR1 SGHNT and CDR2 YYREEE (reference sequence). In DNA, the CDR3 is TGTGCCAGCAGCTTGATGAACAGCCCGAACACTGAAGCTTTCTTT. Amino acids: CASSLMNSPNTEAFF.

The chain employs TRBV5-1 and TRBJ2-1; D is unresolved. Germline CDR1 and CDR2: SGHRS and YFSETQ. CDR3 length: 13 residues. Trimming removed 0 bases at V and 5 bases at J, with 6 bases between. DNA for the CDR3: TGCGCCAGCAGCTTGGCCGGTCACAATGAGCAGTTCTTC. Encoded protein: CASSLAGHNEQFF.

This clone was seen just once. This chain connects TRBV5-1 to TRBJ1-2; weak D call: TRBD1 (6 bases). Germline assignment: CDR1 SGHRS and CDR2 YFSETQ. There are 14 residues in the CDR3. The V gene lost 3 bases and the J gene lost 3 bases, with 12 bases spanning the gap. The CDR3 loop is CASSSTKGDYGYTF. The CDR3 bases are TGCGCCAGCAGCTCCACAAAGGGGGACTATGGCTACACCTTC.

This chain joins TRBV7-9 and TRBJ2-5, with TRBD1 identical over 7 bases. Germline V CDR1 and CDR2: SEHNR, FQNEAQ (reference sequence). V was clipped by 2 bases and J by 5 bases; unmatched bases: 8. The CDR3 loop spans 15 amino acids. The CDR3 DNA reads TGTGCCAGCAGCTTATTCGACAGGGCAGGGGAGACCCAGTACTTC. It specifies CASSLFDRAGETQYF. The full variable domain, rest sourced from reference TRBV7-9 and TRBJ2-5, is DTGVSQNPRHKITKRGQNVTFRCDPISEHNRLYWYRQTLGQGPEFLTYFQNEAQLEKSRLLSDRFSAERPKGSFSTLEIQRTEQGDSAMYLCASSLFDRAGETQYFGPGTRLLVL.

J is TRBJ1-4 and V is TRBV19, with TRBD1 matching 7 bases. Trimming removed 5 bases from V and 6 bases from J; junction bases left unmatched: 6. The CDR3 sequence is 14 residues long. The germline V gene encodes CDR1 LNHDA and CDR2 SQIVND (reference sequence). As DNA, the CDR3 is TGTGCCAGTAGTCAACAGGGGCCCGATGAAAAACTGTTTTTT. Its translation: CASSQQGPDEKLFF.